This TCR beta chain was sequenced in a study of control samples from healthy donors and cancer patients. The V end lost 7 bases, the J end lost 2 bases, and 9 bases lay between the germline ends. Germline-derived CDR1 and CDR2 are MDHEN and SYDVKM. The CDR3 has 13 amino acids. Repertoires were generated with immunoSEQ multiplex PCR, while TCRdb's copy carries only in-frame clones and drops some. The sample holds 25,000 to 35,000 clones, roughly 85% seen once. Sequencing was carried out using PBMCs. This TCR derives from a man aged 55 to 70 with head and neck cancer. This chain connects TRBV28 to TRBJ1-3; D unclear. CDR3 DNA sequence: TGTGCCAGCATCACCTCGGCTGGAAACACCATATATTTT. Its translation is CASITSAGNTIYF. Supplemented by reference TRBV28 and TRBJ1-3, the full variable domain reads DVKVTQSSRYLVKRTGEKVFLECVQDMDHENMFWYRQDPGLGLRLIYFSYDVKMKEKGDIPEGYSVSREKKERFSLILESASTNQTSMYLCASITSAGNTIYFGEGSWLTVV.